Shown below are 32 T cell receptor beta chains from a single sample sequenced in a study of identifying expanded T cells in peripheral blood. The method was immunoSEQ multiplex PCR; TCRdb's version includes in-frame clones alone and lacks a portion of them. The profile shows approximately 81,000 clones, about four fifths of them singletons. The sequencing sample was made of blood. These receptors were taken from a person between 18 and 75 years old in good health.

This sequence joins TRBV7-8 and TRBJ1-3, with D perhaps TRBD1 (5 bases). Germline CDR1 SGHVS, CDR2 FQNEAQ. CDR3 size: 15 residues. Between the trimmed V and J ends, which lost 5 bases and 6 bases, there was a span of 17 bases. The CDR3 is CASSQVEGAENTIYF. The CDR3 DNA reads as TGTGCCAGCAGCCAGGTCGAAGGGGCAGAAAACACCATATATTTT.

This clone has only a few counts. J is TRBJ2-1 and V is TRBV7-9; tentatively, D is TRBD1 (6 bases). The V end lost 4 bases, the J end lost 8 bases, and 15 bases lay between the germline ends. The CDR3 consists of 14 residues. Per germline, CDR1 SEHNR and CDR2 FQNEAQ (reference sequence). CDR3 in DNA: TGTGCCAGCAGCTCGGGCTATGGGGGCGATGAGCAGTTCTTC. Translated, it gives CASSSGYGGDEQFF.

The chain has TRBV28 and TRBJ1-2, with 10 bases aligning to TRBD1. Trimming at V came to 2 bases and at J to 4 bases, leaving 13 bases not matched to a gene. The germline gives CDR1 MDHEN, CDR2 SYDVKM. The length of the CDR3 is 18 residues. This chain's CDR3 is CASSLRGTGDWRSYGYTF. The DNA of the CDR3 is TGTGCCAGCAGTTTAAGGGGGACAGGGGACTGGCGGAGCTATGGCTACACCTTC.

V usage is TRBV30 and J usage is TRBJ1-4, with a possible D match to TRBD1 (5 bases). Looked up from germline, CDR1 is GTSNPN and CDR2 is SVGIG (reference sequence). V lost 7 bases and J 4 bases, leaving 13 bases between the germline ends. The CDR3 consists of 13 residues. The CDR3 DNA sequence: TGTGCCTTCCCCGACAGCCTTAATGAAAAACTGTTTTTT. This sequence encodes CAFPDSLNEKLFF.

The chain joins TRBV19 to TRBJ1-1; 7 positions match TRBD1. This CDR3 has 15 residues. Per the germline V gene, CDR1 is LNHDA and CDR2 is SQIVND (reference sequence). V lost 5 bases to trimming and J lost 0 bases; unmatched junction nucleotides: 6. The CDR3 sequence: CASSVTGVVNTEAFF. In DNA form, the CDR3 reads TGTGCCAGTAGTGTCACAGGGGTAGTGAACACTGAAGCTTTCTTT.

The rearrangement uses TRBV6-6 and TRBJ2-2, with TRBD1 as a possible D gene (6 bases). The germline V gene encodes CDR1 MNHNY and CDR2 SVGAGI (reference sequence). V was shortened by 2 bases and J by 3 bases, with 13 bases between the two germline ends. The length of the CDR3 is 16 residues. The DNA for the CDR3 is TGTGCCAGCAGTTACGTTCAGGGGCCGTACACCGGGGAGCTGTTTTTT. Its translation: CASSYVQGPYTGELFF.

This chain uses TRBV4-2 with TRBJ2-1; a weak D match, TRBD1 (6 bases). Germline V gene sequence: CDR1 LGHNA, CDR2 YNFKEQ. Trimming stripped 1 base from V and 2 bases from J, with 9 bases between. This CDR3 region has 15 residues. The CDR3 sequence is CASSQAQGAYNEQFF. CDR3 sequence (DNA): TGTGCCAGCAGCCAAGCACAGGGAGCCTACAATGAGCAGTTCTTC.

The chain combines TRBV7-2 with TRBJ2-3; 8 bases fit TRBD1. The germline CDR1 and CDR2 sequences are SGHTA and FQGNSA. CDR3 length: 15 amino acids. With V trimmed by 6 bases and J by 3 bases, 8 bases remained unmatched. CDR3 amino acids: CASSPRDRTTDTQYF. DNA of the CDR3: TGTGCCAGCAGTCCCCGGGACAGGACTACAGATACGCAGTATTTT.

This chain uses TRBV7-9 with TRBJ1-2; D perhaps matches TRBD1 (5 bases). Per the germline V gene, CDR1 is SEHNR and CDR2 is FQNEAQ (reference sequence). There are 15 residues in the CDR3. V lost 1 base, J lost 9 bases, and 18 bases lay in between. The CDR3: CASSLGGGEGRSYTF. CDR3 nucleotides: TGTGCCAGCAGCTTAGGCGGAGGGGAAGGAAGGAGCTACACCTTC.

In this sample, this clone turned up a few times. The rearrangement uses TRBV5-1 and TRBJ1-3, with D possibly TRBD1 on 5 matching bases. CDR3 length: 16 residues. V was pared by 4 bases and J by 0 bases, with 14 bases between. Germline CDR1 is SGHRS and CDR2 is YFSETQ. The CDR3 sequence: CASSGGGSRSGNTIYF. In DNA form, the CDR3 reads TGCGCCAGCAGCGGCGGGGGGTCTCGCTCTGGAAACACCATATATTTT.

The chain uses TRBV6-5 and TRBJ2-7; tentatively, D is TRBD2 (5 bases). This CDR3 comprises 13 residues. Germline CDR1 MNHEY, CDR2 SVGAGI. Trimming stripped 7 bases from V and 4 bases from J, with 14 bases between. This CDR3 reads CASTVAERYEQYF. DNA for the CDR3: TGTGCCAGCACCGTCGCGGAGCGGTACGAGCAGTACTTC.

The rearrangement links TRBV18 to TRBJ2-3, with 9 positions matching TRBD2. Trimming removed 3 bases from V and 3 bases from J; junction bases left unmatched: 16. This CDR3 contains 19 residues. In germline, CDR1 is KGHSH, CDR2 LQKENI. CDR3 amino acids: CASSPVSLAGPRGTDTQYF. The CDR3 DNA reads as TGTGCCAGCTCACCCGTGAGTCTAGCGGGACCCAGAGGGACAGATACGCAGTATTTT.

CDR3 residues: CSTGPPHTQYF. The CDR3, as DNA: TGCAGTACAGGACCCCCCCATACGCAGTATTTT. The chain joins TRBV20-1 to TRBJ2-3, with D possibly being TRBD1 (5 bases). This CDR3 comprises 11 residues. Per the germline V gene, CDR1 is DFQATT and CDR2 is SNEGSKA (reference sequence). With 8 bases removed from V and 7 bases from J, the gap between germline ends came to 13 bases.

The chain has TRBV7-6 and TRBJ2-7, with TRBD2 as a possible D gene (7 bases). The germline gives CDR1 SGHVS, CDR2 FNYEAQ. The CDR3 is made up of 18 amino acids. V shed 5 bases and J shed 3 bases, with 26 bases lying between them. The CDR3 DNA reads as TGTGCCAGCAGCCCCGGGGGGTACGGGGGCCTAAAGATCTACGAGCAGTACTTC. It translates to CASSPGGYGGLKIYEQYF.

This clone is classed as medium-sized. V and J are TRBV7-3 and TRBJ1-2, with 8 bases lining up with TRBD1. Germline CDR1 SGHTA, CDR2 FQGTGA. This CDR3 is built from 13 residues. V lost 5 bases to trimming and J lost 6 bases; unmatched junction nucleotides: 5. CDR3 DNA sequence: TGTGCCAGCAGCAGACAGGGGACAGATGGCTACACCTTC. Translation gives CASSRQGTDGYTF.

The chain couples TRBV7-3 to TRBJ2-2, with D perhaps being TRBD1 or TRBD2 (5 bases each). Germline V lookup: CDR1 SGHTA, CDR2 FQGTGA. Trimming took 2 bases from V and 5 from J, leaving 18 bases between them. The CDR3 is 17 amino acids. CDR3 protein: CASSLDGFEGRTGELFF. The CDR3 DNA sequence: TGTGCCAGCAGCTTAGACGGGTTCGAGGGGCGGACCGGGGAGCTGTTTTTT. The variable domain in full, with the rest retrieved from reference TRBV7-3 and TRBJ2-2, is GAGVSQTPSNKVTEKGKYVELRCDPISGHTALYWYRQSLGQGPEFLIYFQGTGAADDSGLPNDRFFAVRPEGSVSTLKIQRTERGDSAVYLCASSLDGFEGRTGELFFGEGSRLTVL.

This chain connects TRBV2 to TRBJ1-3; D not certain. V was cut by 3 bases and J by 1 base, with 4 bases left in between. Germline CDR1 SNHLY, CDR2 FYNNEI. The CDR3 is 13 residues long. The CDR3 is CASSEGSGNTIYF. CDR3 DNA: TGTGCCAGCAGTGAGGGTTCTGGAAACACCATATATTTT.

This clone came up once. The rearrangement uses TRBV10-1 and TRBJ2-3; 7 nucleotides agree with TRBD2. J gave up 3 bases and V 7 bases, and 16 bases lay outside the gene matches. The CDR3 is made up of 17 amino acids. Germline values: CDR1 WNHNN, CDR2 SYGVQD (reference sequence). Written as DNA, the CDR3 is TGCGCCAGCACTCTTTATGGCGGGAGTTGGGTAACAGATACGCAGTATTTT. It codes for CASTLYGGSWVTDTQYF.

This chain connects TRBV11-2 to TRBJ2-7; 13 bases fit TRBD2. The V gene end was trimmed by 4 bases and the J gene end by 4 bases; junction bases not matched to a gene: 10. Germline V CDR1 and CDR2: SGHAT, FQNNGV. This CDR3 has 17 residues. In DNA, the CDR3 is TGTGCCAGCAGCTCGCCAGGTGGACTAGCGGGAGTTTACGAGCAGTACTTC. Its protein is CASSSPGGLAGVYEQYF.

The chain joins TRBV5-1 to TRBJ2-3; TRBD1 might be the D (6 bases). The CDR3 loop spans 18 amino acids. V was cut by 0 bases and J by 3 bases, with 20 bases left in between. Germline lookup yields CDR1 SGHRS and CDR2 YFSETQ. DNA of the CDR3: TGCGCCAGCAGCTTGGCCGTGGAAGCTGGGGGCTGGACAGATACGCAGTATTTT. Its translation: CASSLAVEAGGWTDTQYF.

The genes are TRBV9 and TRBJ2-7; perhaps TRBD2 as D (5 bases). V gave up 7 bases and J gave up 0 bases, with 5 bases separating them. CDR1 is SGDLS and CDR2 is YYNGEE in the germline V gene. There are 11 residues in the CDR3. The CDR3 sequence: CASGSSYEQYF. In DNA, the CDR3 is TGTGCCAGCGGGAGCTCCTACGAGCAGTACTTC.

This chain connects TRBV25-1 to TRBJ1-6; 8 bases line up with TRBD1. The CDR3 loop spans 15 amino acids. Trimming at V came to 4 bases and at J to 9 bases, leaving 8 bases not matched to a gene. The germline CDR1 and CDR2 sequences are MGHDK and SYGVNS. The CDR3 sequence is CASSAGQGDLSPLHF. CDR3 in DNA: TGTGCCAGCAGTGCCGGACAGGGCGATCTTTCACCCCTCCACTTT. The whole variable domain, filled in from reference TRBV25-1 and TRBJ1-6, reads EADIYQTPRYLVIGTGKKITLECSQTMGHDKMYWYQQDPGMELHLIHYSYGVNSTEKGDLSSESTVSRIRTEHFPLTLESARPSHTSQYLCASSAGQGDLSPLHFGNGTRLTVT.

This clone was recorded only once. V and J are TRBV19 and TRBJ1-1, with D perhaps TRBD1 (5 bases). Germline values: CDR1 LNHDA, CDR2 SQIVND (reference sequence). This CDR3 spans 16 amino acids. The V and J ends lost 5 bases and 0 bases respectively, with 16 bases between them. CDR3 coding DNA: TGTGCCAGTAGTGTCAGACAGAGGTCCATGAACACTGAAGCTTTCTTT. This encodes CASSVRQRSMNTEAFF.

This chain links TRBV11-2 with TRBJ2-7; 10 bases match TRBD2. Germline V gives CDR1 SGHAT, CDR2 FQNNGV. CDR3 size: 16 residues. Trimming took 5 bases from V and 0 from J; bases not matched to a gene: 7. The CDR3 here is CASSVTAGGFSYEQYF. Here the CDR3 DNA reads TGTGCCAGCAGCGTGACAGCGGGAGGGTTCTCCTACGAGCAGTACTTC.

The table lists this clone with a few counts. This rearrangement joins TRBV14 to TRBJ1-6, with D uncertain. CDR1 is SGHDN, CDR2 FVKESK, per germline. Trimming pared 1 base from V and 10 bases from J, leaving 11 bases between. The CDR3 has 14 residues. The CDR3 DNA reads as TGTGCCAGCAGCCAAGGCAAGGAACTCTCACCCCTCCACTTT. Translated: CASSQGKELSPLHF.

The chain employs TRBV28 and TRBJ2-5; either TRBD1 or TRBD2 may supply D (6 bases each). CDR1 is MDHEN, CDR2 SYDVKM, per germline. There are 14 residues in the CDR3. V was cut by 5 bases and J by 7 bases, with 17 bases left in between. Here the CDR3 reads CASSPPSRGLTQYF. The DNA of the CDR3 is TGTGCCAGCAGTCCCCCGAGTCGGGGGCTGACCCAGTACTTC.

The V gene is TRBV28, the J gene TRBJ1-2; a weak D match, TRBD1 (6 bases). Germline values: CDR1 MDHEN, CDR2 SYDVKM. The CDR3 spans 16 residues. With 2 bases removed from V and 5 bases from J, the gap between germline ends came to 18 bases. CDR3 coding DNA: TGTGCCAGCAGTTTACTTGGTATGTGGGGGCTGTATGGCTACACCTTC. It translates to CASSLLGMWGLYGYTF.

A few counts support this clone. The rearrangement uses TRBV28 and TRBJ2-7, with TRBD1 matching 7 bases. CDR1 MDHEN and CDR2 SYDVKM come from the germline V gene. This CDR3 has 15 amino acids. J gave up 2 bases and V 2 bases, and 6 bases lay outside the gene matches. The CDR3 bases are TGTGCCAGCAGTTTAGGGACAGTACCTCCCTACGAGCAGTACTTC. This sequence encodes CASSLGTVPPYEQYF.

Here the CDR3 DNA reads TGTGCCAGCAGCCCCTTGGATTCGGTTGGCAATGAGCAGTTCTTC. It yields the protein CASSPLDSVGNEQFF. The rearrangement links TRBV7-6 to TRBJ2-1; the D is unclear. Germline CDR1 SGHVS, CDR2 FNYEAQ. V was shortened by 5 bases and J by 6 bases, with 17 bases between the two germline ends. The CDR3 loop spans 15 amino acids.

The CDR3 coding sequence is TGTGCCAGCAGTGAAGGCCCCGGGGACTATGGCTACACCTTC. It specifies CASSEGPGDYGYTF. V and J are TRBV6-1 and TRBJ1-2, with D unresolved. This CDR3 comprises 14 residues. Germline assignment: CDR1 MNHNS and CDR2 SASEGT. V was pared by 1 base and J by 3 bases, with 9 bases between.

The V and J genes are TRBV6-1 and TRBJ2-3; 8 bases are shared with TRBD1. Trimming cost V 6 bases and J 6 bases; bases outside gene matches: 8. There are 14 residues in the CDR3. Germline values: CDR1 MNHNS, CDR2 SASEGT. In DNA form, the CDR3 reads TGTGCCAGCAGCCCGGGACAGGTCGAGGATACGCAGTATTTT. It yields the protein CASSPGQVEDTQYF.

This chain joins TRBV7-6 and TRBJ1-3; perhaps TRBD1 as D (5 bases). Trimming pared 5 bases from V and 0 bases from J, leaving 20 bases between. The CDR3 runs to 18 residues. CDR1 SGHVS and CDR2 FNYEAQ come from the germline V gene. CDR3 loop: CASSRTPGQLLSGNTIYF. The DNA for the CDR3 is TGTGCCAGCAGCCGAACCCCAGGGCAACTCCTCTCTGGAAACACCATATATTTT.